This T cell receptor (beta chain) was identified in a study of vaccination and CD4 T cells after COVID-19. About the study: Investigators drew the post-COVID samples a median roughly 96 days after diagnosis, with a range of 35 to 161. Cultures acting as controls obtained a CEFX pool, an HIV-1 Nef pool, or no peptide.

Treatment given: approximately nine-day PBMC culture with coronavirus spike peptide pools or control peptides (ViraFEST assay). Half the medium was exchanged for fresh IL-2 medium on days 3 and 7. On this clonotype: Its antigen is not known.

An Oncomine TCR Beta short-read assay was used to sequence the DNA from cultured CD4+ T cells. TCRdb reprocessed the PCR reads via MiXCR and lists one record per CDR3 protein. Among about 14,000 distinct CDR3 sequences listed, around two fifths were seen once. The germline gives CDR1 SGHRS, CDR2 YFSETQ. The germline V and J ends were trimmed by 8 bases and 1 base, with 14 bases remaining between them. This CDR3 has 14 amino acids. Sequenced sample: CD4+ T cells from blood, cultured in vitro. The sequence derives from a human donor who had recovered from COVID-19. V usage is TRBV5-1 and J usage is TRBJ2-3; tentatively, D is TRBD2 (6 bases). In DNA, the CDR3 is TGCGCCAGTCGCCGCGAGCGGGGCACAGATACGCAGTATTTT. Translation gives CASRRERGTDTQYF. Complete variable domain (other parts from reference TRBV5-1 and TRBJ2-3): KAGVTQTPRYLIKTRGQQVTLSCSPISGHRSVSWYQQTPGQGLQFLFEYFSETQRNKGNFPGRFSGRQFSNSRSEMNVSTLELGDSALYLCASRRERGTDTQYFGPGTRLTVL.